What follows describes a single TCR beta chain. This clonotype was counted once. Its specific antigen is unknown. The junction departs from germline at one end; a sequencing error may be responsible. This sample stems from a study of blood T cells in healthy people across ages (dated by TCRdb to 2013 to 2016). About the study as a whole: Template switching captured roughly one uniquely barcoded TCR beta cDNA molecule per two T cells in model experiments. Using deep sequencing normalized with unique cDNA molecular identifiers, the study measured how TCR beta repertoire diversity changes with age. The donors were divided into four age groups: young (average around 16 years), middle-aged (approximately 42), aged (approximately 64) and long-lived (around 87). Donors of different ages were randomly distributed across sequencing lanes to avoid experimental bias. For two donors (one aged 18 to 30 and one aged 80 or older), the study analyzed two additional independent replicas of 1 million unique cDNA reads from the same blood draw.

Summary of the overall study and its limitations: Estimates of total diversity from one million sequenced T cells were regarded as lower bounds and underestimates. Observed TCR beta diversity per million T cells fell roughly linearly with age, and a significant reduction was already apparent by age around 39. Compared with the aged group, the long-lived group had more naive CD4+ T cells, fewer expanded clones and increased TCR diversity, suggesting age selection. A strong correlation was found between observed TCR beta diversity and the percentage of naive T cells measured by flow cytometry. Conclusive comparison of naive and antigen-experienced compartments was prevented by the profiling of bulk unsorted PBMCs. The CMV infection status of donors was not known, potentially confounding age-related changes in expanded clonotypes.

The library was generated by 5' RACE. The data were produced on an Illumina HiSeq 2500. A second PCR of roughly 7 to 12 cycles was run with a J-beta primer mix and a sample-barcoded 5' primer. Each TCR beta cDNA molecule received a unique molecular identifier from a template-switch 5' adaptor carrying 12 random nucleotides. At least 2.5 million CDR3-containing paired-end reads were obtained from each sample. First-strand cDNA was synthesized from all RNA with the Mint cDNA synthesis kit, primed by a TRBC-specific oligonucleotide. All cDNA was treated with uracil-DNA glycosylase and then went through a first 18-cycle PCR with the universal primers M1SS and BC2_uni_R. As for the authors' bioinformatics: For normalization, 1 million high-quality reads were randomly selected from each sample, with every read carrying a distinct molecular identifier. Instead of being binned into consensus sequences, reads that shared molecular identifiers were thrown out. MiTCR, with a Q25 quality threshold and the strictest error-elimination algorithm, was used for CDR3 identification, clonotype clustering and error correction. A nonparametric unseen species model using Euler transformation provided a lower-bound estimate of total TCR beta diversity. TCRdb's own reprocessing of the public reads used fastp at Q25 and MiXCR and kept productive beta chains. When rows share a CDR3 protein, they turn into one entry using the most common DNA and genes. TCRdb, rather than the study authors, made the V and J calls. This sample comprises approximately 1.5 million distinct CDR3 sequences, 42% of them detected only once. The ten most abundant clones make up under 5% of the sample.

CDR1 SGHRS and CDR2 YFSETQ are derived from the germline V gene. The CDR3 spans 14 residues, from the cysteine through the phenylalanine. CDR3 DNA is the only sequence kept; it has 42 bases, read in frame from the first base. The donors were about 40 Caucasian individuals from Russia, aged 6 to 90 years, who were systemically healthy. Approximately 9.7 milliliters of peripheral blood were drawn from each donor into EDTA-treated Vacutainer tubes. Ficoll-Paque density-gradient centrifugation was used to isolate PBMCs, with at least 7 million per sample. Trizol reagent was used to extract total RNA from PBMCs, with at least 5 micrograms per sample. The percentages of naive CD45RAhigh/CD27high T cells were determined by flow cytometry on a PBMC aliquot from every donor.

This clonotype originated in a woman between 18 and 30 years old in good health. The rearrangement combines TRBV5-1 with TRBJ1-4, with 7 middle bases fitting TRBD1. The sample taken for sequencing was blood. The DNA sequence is TGCGCTAGCAGCGGGACAGAGGGGGATGAAAAACTGTTTTTT. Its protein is CASSGTEGDEKLFF.